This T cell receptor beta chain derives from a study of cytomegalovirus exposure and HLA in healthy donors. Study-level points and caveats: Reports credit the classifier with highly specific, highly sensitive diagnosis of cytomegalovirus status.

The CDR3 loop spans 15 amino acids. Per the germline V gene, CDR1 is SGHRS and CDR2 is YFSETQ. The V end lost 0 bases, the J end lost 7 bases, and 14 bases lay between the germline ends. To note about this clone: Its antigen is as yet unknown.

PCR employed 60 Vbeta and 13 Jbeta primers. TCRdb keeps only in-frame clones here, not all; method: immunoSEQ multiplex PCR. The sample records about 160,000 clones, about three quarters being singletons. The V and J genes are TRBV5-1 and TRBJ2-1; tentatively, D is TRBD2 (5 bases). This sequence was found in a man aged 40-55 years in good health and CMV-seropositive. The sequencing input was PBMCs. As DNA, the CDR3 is TGCGCCAGCAGCTTGGTGGCGGGTCGGAGGAATGAGCAGTTCTTC. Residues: CASSLVAGRRNEQFF.